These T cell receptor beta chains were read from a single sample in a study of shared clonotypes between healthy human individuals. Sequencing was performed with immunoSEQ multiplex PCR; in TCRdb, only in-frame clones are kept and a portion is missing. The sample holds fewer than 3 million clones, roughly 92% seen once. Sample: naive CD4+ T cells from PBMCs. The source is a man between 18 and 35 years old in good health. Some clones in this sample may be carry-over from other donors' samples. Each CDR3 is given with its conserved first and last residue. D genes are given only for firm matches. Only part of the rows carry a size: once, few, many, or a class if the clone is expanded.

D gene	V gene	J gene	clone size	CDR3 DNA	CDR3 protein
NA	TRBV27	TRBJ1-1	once	TGTGCCAGCAGTTTAGGGGGGGGTTTCCGTGAAGCTTTCTTT	CASSLGGGFREAFF
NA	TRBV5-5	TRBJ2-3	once	TGTGCCAGCAGCTCCATACCTACAGATACGCAGTATTTT	CASSSIPTDTQYF
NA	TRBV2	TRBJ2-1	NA	TGTGCCAGCAGTGATTCTAAGCGGGTCAACAATGAGCAGTTCTTC	CASSDSKRVNNEQFF
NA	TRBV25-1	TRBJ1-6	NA	TGTGCCAGCAGGGAAATCGACAAGCAGTATTCACCCCTCCACTTT	CASREIDKQYSPLHF
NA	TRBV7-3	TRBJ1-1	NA	TGTGCCAGCAGCTTAACAGGGGGTAACACTGAAGCTTTCTTT	CASSLTGGNTEAFF
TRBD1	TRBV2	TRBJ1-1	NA	TGTGCCAGCAGACCTCAGACAGGGGTGAACACTGAAGCTTTCTTT	CASRPQTGVNTEAFF
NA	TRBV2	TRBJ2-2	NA	TGTGCCAGCATACAACGACTTTTCTCGAGTAACACCGGGGAGCTGTTTTTT	CASIQRLFSSNTGELFF
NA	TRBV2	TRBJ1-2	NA	TGTGCCAGCAGTGAGGGCAGGGAGACGTATGGCTACACCTTC	CASSEGRETYGYTF
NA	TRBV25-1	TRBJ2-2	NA	TGTGCCACCAGAGACCGAAGGGGCTTTACCGGGGAGCTGTTTTTT	CATRDRRGFTGELFF
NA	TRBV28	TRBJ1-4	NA	TGTGCCAGCTCGTCCCCGTCAACTAATGAAAAACTGTTTTTT	CASSSPSTNEKLFF
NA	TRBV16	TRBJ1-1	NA	TGTGCCAGCAGCCAATCAGCCGGTGGACTTGGCACTGAAGCTTTCTTT	CASSQSAGGLGTEAFF
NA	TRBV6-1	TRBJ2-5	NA	TGTGCCAGCAGCCCGGGGCTGGTAGAGACCCAGTACTTC	CASSPGLVETQYF
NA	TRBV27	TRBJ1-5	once	TGTGCCAGCTCGCCTCAGCCCCAGCATTTT	CASSPQPQHF
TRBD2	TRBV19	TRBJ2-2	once	TGTGCCAGTAGTATCCCGGGGGGGTACACCGGGGAGCTGTTTTTT	CASSIPGGYTGELFF
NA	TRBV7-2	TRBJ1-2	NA	TGTGCCAGCAGCGCCCGCCCCCGGGGGCTTAGCTATGGCTACACCTTC	CASSARPRGLSYGYTF
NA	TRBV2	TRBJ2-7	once	TGTGCCAGCAGTGGTTCGCGGGAGCAGTACTTC	CASSGSREQYF
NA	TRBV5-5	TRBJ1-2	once	TGTGCCAGCAGCTCCGGACAGAACTATGGCTACACCTTC	CASSSGQNYGYTF
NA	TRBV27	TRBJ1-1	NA	TGTGCCAGCAGTCCGACCCCCGGGCTGAACACTGAAGCTTTCTTT	CASSPTPGLNTEAFF
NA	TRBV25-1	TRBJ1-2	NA	TGTGCCAGCAGTGAAATGGCCGGCTACTATGGCTACACCTTC	CASSEMAGYYGYTF
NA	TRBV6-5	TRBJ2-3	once	TGTGCCAGCAGTTACCGACAGGTCACAGATACGCAGTATTTT	CASSYRQVTDTQYF
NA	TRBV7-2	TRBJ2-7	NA	TGTGCCAGCAGCCCAGAGACGGGAACCTACGAGCAGTACTTC	CASSPETGTYEQYF
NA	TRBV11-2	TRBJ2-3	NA	TGTGCCAGCAGCGGCCGGTTTGGAACAGATACGCAGTATTTT	CASSGRFGTDTQYF
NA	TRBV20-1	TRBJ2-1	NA	TGCAGTGCCACTAGGTACAATGAGCAGTTCTTC	CSATRYNEQFF
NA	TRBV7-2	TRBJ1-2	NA	TGTGCCAGCAGCCCAATGACCCTTCTCTCATATGGCTACACCTTC	CASSPMTLLSYGYTF
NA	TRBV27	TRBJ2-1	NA	TGTGCCAGCAGTCCTCTTGGGGAGAGCTACAATGAGCAGTTCTTC	CASSPLGESYNEQFF
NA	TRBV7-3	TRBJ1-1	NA	TGTGCCAGCAGCTTGGAATCCCGCACTGAAGCTTTCTTT	CASSLESRTEAFF
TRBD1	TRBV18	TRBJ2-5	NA	TGTGCCAGCTCACCCCGGGACAGACAAGAGACCCAGTACTTC	CASSPRDRQETQYF
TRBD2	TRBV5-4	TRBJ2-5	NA	TGTGCCAGCAGCTTGGGTAACCTAGCGGGCGGAGAGACCCAGTACTTC	CASSLGNLAGGETQYF
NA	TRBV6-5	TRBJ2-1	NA	TGTGCCAGCAGTACTTTGTGGCCCAACAATGAGCAGTTCTTC	CASSTLWPNNEQFF
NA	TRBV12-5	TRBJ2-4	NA	TGTGCTAGTGCAGAGGTTCCAGCCAAAAACATTCAGTACTTC	CASAEVPAKNIQYF
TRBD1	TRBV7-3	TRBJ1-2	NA	TGTGCCAGCAGCCCCAGGGGGGACGATGATGGCTACACCTTC	CASSPRGDDDGYTF
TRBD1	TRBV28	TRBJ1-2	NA	TGTGCCAGCAGTTCTGACCTCAGGGGGCAATCGTATGGCTACACCTTC	CASSSDLRGQSYGYTF
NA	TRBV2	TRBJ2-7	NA	TGTGCCAGCAGTGAGAGGACACACCTGGGGGAGCAGTACTTC	CASSERTHLGEQYF
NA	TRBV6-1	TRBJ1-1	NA	TGTGCCAGCAGTGAAGGCCCGGGGACACACCTAGGAGCTTTCTTT	CASSEGPGTHLGAFF
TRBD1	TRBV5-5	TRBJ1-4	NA	TGTGCCAGCAGCATGGACAGGGCCCCAACTAATGAAAAACTGTTTTTT	CASSMDRAPTNEKLFF
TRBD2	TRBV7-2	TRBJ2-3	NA	TGTGCCAGCAGCCCGCTGCTGATTGGGGGGGAAGGAGATACGCAGTATTTT	CASSPLLIGGEGDTQYF
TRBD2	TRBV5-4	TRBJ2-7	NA	TGTGCCAGCAGCCGGGAGGGACTAGCGGGAGTATCCCTCGACGAGCAGTACTTC	CASSREGLAGVSLDEQYF
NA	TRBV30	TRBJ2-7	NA	TGTGCCTGGGGTGTAGACCCCCTGAGCTCCTACGAGCAGTACTTC	CAWGVDPLSSYEQYF
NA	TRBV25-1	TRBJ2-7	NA	TGTGCCAGCAGCCGCCCGGACAGCTACGAGCAGTACTTC	CASSRPDSYEQYF
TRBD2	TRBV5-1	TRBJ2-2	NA	TGCGCCAGCAGACAGCGGGAGGGCTCCGGGGAGCTGTTTTTT	CASRQREGSGELFF
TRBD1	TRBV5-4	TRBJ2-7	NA	TGTGCCAGCAGCTTAACGACAGGGGCTACCTACGAGCAGTACTTC	CASSLTTGATYEQYF
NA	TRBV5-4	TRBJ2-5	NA	TGTGCCAGCAGCCTTTCCGGAACGCAAGAGACCCAGTACTTC	CASSLSGTQETQYF
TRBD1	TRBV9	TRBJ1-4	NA	TGTGCCAGCAGCGCCGGGACAGGGTGGAGGAGAAATGAAAAACTGTTTTTT	CASSAGTGWRRNEKLFF
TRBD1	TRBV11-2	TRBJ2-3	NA	TGTGCCAGCAGCCTATTCGGGGACAGCACCGGAGATACGCAGTATTTT	CASSLFGDSTGDTQYF
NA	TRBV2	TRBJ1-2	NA	TGTGCCAGCAGTGTAATTGGGACCCGTTCGGGCTACACCTTC	CASSVIGTRSGYTF
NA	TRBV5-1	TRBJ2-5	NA	TGCGCCAGCAGCTTGGAGGCGGGGCGGACCCAGTACTTC	CASSLEAGRTQYF
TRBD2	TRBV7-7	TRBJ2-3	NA	TGTGCCAGCAGCCCACTGACTAGCGGCACAGATACGCAGTATTTT	CASSPLTSGTDTQYF
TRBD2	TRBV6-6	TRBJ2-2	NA	TGTGCCAGCAGAAAACCGGGACTAGCGGGAACCGGGGAGCTGTTTTTT	CASRKPGLAGTGELFF
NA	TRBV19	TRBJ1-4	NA	TGTGCCAGTAGTATAGAGGGGGGCCGTAATGAAAAACTGTTTTTT	CASSIEGGRNEKLFF
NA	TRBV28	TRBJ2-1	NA	TGTGCCAGCAGGCAAACACGAGGCGTAGGGCCAGGTGAGCAGTTCTTC	CASRQTRGVGPGEQFF
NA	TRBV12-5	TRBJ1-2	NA	TGTGCTAGTGGCCTGGACACTAACTATGGCTACACCTTC	CASGLDTNYGYTF
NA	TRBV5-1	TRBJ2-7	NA	TGCGCCAGCAGCCTATTACAGTATCCGAGCTCCTACGAGCAGTACTTC	CASSLLQYPSSYEQYF
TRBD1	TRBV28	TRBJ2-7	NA	TGTGCCAGCAGTTTATTAGGACAGGGGAGGGGCGAGCAGTACTTC	CASSLLGQGRGEQYF
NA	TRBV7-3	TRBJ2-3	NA	TGTGCCAGCAGCGTTAACAGGGGAGGTACAGATACGCAGTATTTT	CASSVNRGGTDTQYF